What follows describes a single T cell receptor beta chain. This clonotype is large (0.1 to 1%) by its frequency; no count is available. Which antigen it targets is not known. This record comes from a study of T cells in severe cutaneous drug reactions (dated by TCRdb to between 2018 and 2020). The study in broad terms: Between about 2010 and 2018, patients were recruited from Taiwan, Thailand and a European registry network. Libraries were prepared using iRepertoire multiplex PCR, and a comparison was cited by the authors in which similar capture of abundant clonotypes was shown across iRepertoire and 5' RACE methods with or without UMI. Bulk TCR sequencing was combined with single-cell sequencing, quantitative PCR validation, functional assays and transgenic mouse experiments. Biological samples, such as blister fluids/cells and PBMC, were collected from patients during the acute or recovery stage. The Naranjo algorithm and the ALDEN drug causality algorithm were used to identify the culprit drug. Enrollment was limited to patients whose SJS/TEN or DRESS diagnosis was probable or definite according to RegiSCAR criteria. Results the study describes overall, beyond this receptor: The authors noted that whether the public TCR generalizes to SJS/TEN caused by other drugs still needs further study. A public TCRbeta CDR3 was found in all seven CBZ-SJS/TEN blister samples (mean approximately 15%) but was undetectable or scarce in tolerant-control and healthy-donor PBMC.

Sequenced donors were patients with carbamazepine-induced Stevens-Johnson syndrome or toxic epidermal necrolysis (CBZ-SJS/TEN). The peripheral blood repertoires were obtained from CBZ-SJS/TEN patients of Han Chinese origin (about five) and European origin (roughly 6). To look for drug-specific clonotypes, next-generation sequencing was used to profile the T cell receptor repertoires of patients with drug-induced severe cutaneous adverse reactions. RNA was isolated from either blister cells of skin lesions or peripheral blood mononuclear cells. For both bulk and single-cell sequencing, libraries were prepared with the iRepertoire multiplex PCR system using TCR subtype-specific primers. Bulk TCR beta libraries were generated by multiplex PCR with primers targeting V, D and J gene regions. Bulk TCR library preparation used roughly 85-550 ng of RNA per sample as input. Bulk TCR beta amplicons were sequenced on an Illumina MiSeq. For the original study's pipeline: Sample misassignments and low-quality sequencing reads were filtered out during quality control steps. CDR3 was defined as the amino acids between the V-gene Y[YFLI]C motif and the J-segment [FW]GXGT motif. The IMGT database was followed for TRBV and TRBJ gene assignments and CDR3 clonotypes. Per-sample TRBV expression was normalized to the mean of the same gene in PBMC from some 40 healthy donors. The reads went through TCRdb reprocessing, and each CDR3 protein sequence gets one entry with no DNA. These V and J calls originate from TCRdb's pipeline instead of the authors' own analysis. The table of this sample itemizes about 5,500 distinct CDR3 sequences. The ten largest clones capture approximately 15% of the sample.

The source material was PBMCs. This sequence was found in a human donor with a severe cutaneous adverse drug reaction.

The CDR3 amino acid sequence is: CASSFSGNTIYF. The sequence is built from TRBV12-3 or TRBV12-4 and TRBJ1-3. Spanning cysteine to phenylalanine, the CDR3 consists of 12 amino acids. DNA is not on record.